Following are 15 T cell receptor beta chains from one sample sequenced in a study of blood T cell repertoires in COVID-19. TCRdb's copy holds only in-frame clones and misses some; the assay was immunoSEQ multiplex PCR. The table records 270,000 or so clones, 75% to 90% of them present only once. Material for sequencing was peripheral blood. All receptors derive from a man aged 35 to 55 with acute or convalescent COVID-19.

CDR3 DNA sequence: TGCGCCAGCTCTCGGGTGGCCAGCTCGAACACCGGGGAGCTGTTTTTT. This translates into CASSRVASSNTGELFF. J is TRBJ2-2 and V is TRBV5-1; D is ambiguous. Trimming removed 7 bases from V and 0 bases from J, with 16 bases in between. CDR1 and CDR2 from the germline V gene are SGHRS and YFSETQ. The CDR3 has 16 amino acids.

This chain joins TRBV20-1 and TRBJ1-1, with D perhaps matching TRBD1 (6 bases). The germline V gene encodes CDR1 DFQATT and CDR2 SNEGSKA (reference sequence). This CDR3 has 11 amino acids. V lost 5 bases, J lost 9 bases, and 13 bases lay in between. The CDR3 sequence is CSAHRVFKAFF. Written as DNA, the CDR3 is TGCAGTGCTCACAGGGTGTTTAAAGCTTTCTTT.

The chain carries TRBV24-1 and TRBJ2-1; the D gene is possibly TRBD1 (6 bases). Trimming cost V 9 bases and J 13 bases, with 18 bases left between them. Germline CDR1 and CDR2: KGHDR and SFDVKD. The CDR3 runs 12 residues. The CDR3 nucleotides are TGTGCCACCGACGACCGGACGGACAGTCAGTTCTTC. It encodes CATDDRTDSQFF.

The chain has TRBV27 and TRBJ1-6; D is ambiguous. Germline CDR1 reads MNHEY; CDR2 reads SMNVEV (reference sequence). V lost 3 bases, J lost 6 bases, and 9 bases lay in between. This CDR3 comprises 14 residues. The CDR3 nucleotides read TGTGCCAGCAGTTTCGCCGGGGTTAATTCACCCCTCCACTTT. Translating gives CASSFAGVNSPLHF.

The chain has TRBV7-9 and TRBJ1-2; TRBD1 matches 7 bases. Looked up from germline, CDR1 is SEHNR and CDR2 is FQNEAQ (reference sequence). V shed 4 bases, J shed 4 bases, and the junction held 6 bases outside the gene matches. This CDR3 has 14 amino acids. CDR3 loop: CASSSGTAFYGYTF. Here the CDR3 DNA reads TGTGCCAGCAGCTCCGGGACAGCGTTCTATGGCTACACCTTC.

J is TRBJ2-7 and V is TRBV10-3; the match to TRBD1 covers 9 bases. V lost 5 bases and J lost 6; bases outside the gene matches: 8. This CDR3 is built from 14 residues. CDR1 and CDR2 (germline): ENHRY, SYGVKD. The CDR3 sequence: CAISQTGGESEQYF. The CDR3 DNA follows: TGTGCCATCAGTCAGACAGGGGGTGAGTCCGAGCAGTACTTC.

J is TRBJ1-4 and V is TRBV7-9, with D unresolved. This CDR3 has 14 amino acids. Germline V gene sequence: CDR1 SEHNR, CDR2 FQNEAQ (reference sequence). V gave up 2 bases and J gave up 8 bases, with 12 bases separating them. The CDR3 protein is CASSLTRTREKLFF. CDR3 sequence (DNA): TGTGCCAGCAGCTTAACCAGAACTAGAGAAAAACTGTTTTTT.

V gene TRBV10-3 combines with J gene TRBJ1-4; possible D gene TRBD1, 6 bases. The length of the CDR3 is 14 residues. Germline V gene lookup returns CDR1 ENHRY and CDR2 SYGVKD. V was clipped by 4 bases and J by 5 bases, with 11 bases between them. In DNA form, the CDR3 reads TGTGCCATCAGTGTCGGGCAGGGGAATGAAAAACTGTTTTTT. Encoded protein: CAISVGQGNEKLFF.

This rearrangement joins TRBV2 to TRBJ1-3; D is possibly TRBD1 (6 bases). CDR1 and CDR2 from the germline V gene are SNHLY and FYNNEI. Trimming took off 4 bases at V and 0 bases at J, with 19 bases between the two ends. The CDR3 contains 18 residues. The CDR3 DNA sequence: TGTGCCAGCAGTGTATTTGGAAGGCAGGGGTTCTCTGGAAACACCATATATTTT. Translating it yields CASSVFGRQGFSGNTIYF.

This rearrangement joins TRBV25-1 to TRBJ2-7, with 7 nucleotides matching TRBD1. The V segment lost 6 bases and the J segment 8 bases; nucleotides outside the gene matches: 13. The CDR3 is 14 residues long. The germline gives CDR1 MGHDK, CDR2 SYGVNS. The CDR3 loop reads CASSLSGQRWKQYF. Here the CDR3 DNA reads TGTGCCAGCAGCCTGTCGGGACAGCGGTGGAAGCAGTACTTC.

This chain links TRBV5-5 with TRBJ2-1; possibly TRBD1 for D (6 bases). The germline V gene encodes CDR1 SGHKS and CDR2 YYEKEE (reference sequence). This CDR3 contains 15 residues. V lost 1 base, J lost 2 bases, and 10 bases lay in between. The CDR3 region is CASSLTGNTYNEQFF. CDR3 bases: TGTGCCAGCAGCTTGACAGGGAACACCTACAATGAGCAGTTCTTC.

A single count supports this clone. The V call is TRBV27, the J call TRBJ1-2; 9 positions agree with TRBD1. The trim removed 5 bases at V and 4 bases at J, leaving 5 bases unmatched. The germline gives CDR1 MNHEY, CDR2 SMNVEV (reference sequence). CDR3 length: 14 residues. CDR3 nucleotide sequence: TGTGCCAGCAGTGCGCGACAGGGGGTCTATGGCTACACCTTC. Its protein is CASSARQGVYGYTF.

J is TRBJ1-3 and V is TRBV30, with 9 bases lining up with TRBD1. CDR1 and CDR2 from the germline V gene are GTSNPN and SVGIG (reference sequence). CDR3 size: 13 residues. V dropped 7 bases and J dropped 5; count of bases not matched to a gene: 6. CDR3 loop: CASVTGGRNTIYF. For the CDR3, the DNA is TGTGCCTCGGTGACAGGGGGTAGAAACACCATATATTTT.

This clone was detected once. The V and J genes are TRBV6-1 and TRBJ2-7, with D unclear. The CDR3 length is 13 residues. Germline lookup yields CDR1 MNHNS and CDR2 SASEGT. Between the trimmed V and J ends, which lost 2 bases and 4 bases, there was a span of 9 bases. The CDR3 loop reads CASSESLLYEQYF. CDR3 in DNA: TGTGCCAGCAGTGAATCTTTACTTTACGAGCAGTACTTC.

This CDR3 is CASSASSGTGGYEQYF. DNA of the CDR3: TGTGCCAGCAGCGCTTCCTCCGGGACAGGGGGCTACGAGCAGTACTTC. The chain employs TRBV9 and TRBJ2-7, with 11 nucleotides matching TRBD1. Losses at the gene ends were 3 bases for V and 3 bases for J; bases not matched to a gene: 8. CDR1 and CDR2 (germline): SGDLS, YYNGEE. CDR3 length equals 16 residues.